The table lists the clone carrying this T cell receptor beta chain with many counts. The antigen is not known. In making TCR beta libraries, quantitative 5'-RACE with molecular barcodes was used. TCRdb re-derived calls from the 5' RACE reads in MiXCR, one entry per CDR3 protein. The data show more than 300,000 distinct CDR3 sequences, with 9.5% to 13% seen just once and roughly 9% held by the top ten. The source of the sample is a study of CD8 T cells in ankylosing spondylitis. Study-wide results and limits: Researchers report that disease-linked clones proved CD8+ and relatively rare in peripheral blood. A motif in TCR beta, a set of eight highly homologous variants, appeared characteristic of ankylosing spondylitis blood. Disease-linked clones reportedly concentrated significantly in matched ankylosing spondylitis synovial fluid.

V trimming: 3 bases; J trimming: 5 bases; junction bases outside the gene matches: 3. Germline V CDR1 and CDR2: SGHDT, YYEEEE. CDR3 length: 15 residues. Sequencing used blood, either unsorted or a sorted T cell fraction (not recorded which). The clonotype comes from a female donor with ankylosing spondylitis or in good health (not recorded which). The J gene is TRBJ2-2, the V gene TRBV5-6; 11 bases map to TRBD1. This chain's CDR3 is CASSYRDRGTGELFF. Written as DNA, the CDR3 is TGTGCCAGCAGCTACCGGGACAGGGGGACCGGGGAGCTGTTTTTT.